This T cell receptor (beta chain) is from a study of T cells in Graves' hyperthyroidism and ophthalmopathy (dated by TCRdb to between 2018 and 2020). In the study overall: Peripheral blood was sampled at the time of initial diagnosis, prior to any treatment. To identify TCR V-J signatures that set the groups apart, the researchers used a discovery cohort of about a hundred patients, made up of 43 with Graves' ophthalmopathy and 57 with stable Graves' hyperthyroidism. Whether ophthalmopathy could be predicted prospectively was tested in an independent validation cohort made up of approximately 19 hyperthyroidism patients plus 17 patients who later progressed to ophthalmopathy. For training and testing, the 100 or so patients in the discovery cohort were randomly divided in a 7:3 ratio. Thyroid tissue and blood T-cell repertoires from six Graves' hyperthyroidism patients were also compared in the study. Following sampling, methimazole starting at 30 mg daily was given to hyperthyroidism patients, and high-dose intravenous methylprednisolone was given to ophthalmopathy patients. The paper reports TCR Vbeta CDR3 sequencing of more than 120 peripheral blood samples: fewer than 50 ophthalmopathy, under 85 hyperthyroidism and around 17 progressor patients. The investigation overall reported the following: Sample size was not statistically predetermined, and blinding of investigators to group allocation was not performed. Blood samples also contained most of the expanded thyroid clonotypes (frequency above 0.001), which suggests that blood repertoires may reflect thyroid immune responses. Ophthalmopathy was separated from stable hyperthyroidism by a 13 V-J signature model, with just over 85% sensitivity and 81% to 82% specificity obtained in cross-validation and 80%/75% obtained in testing. In validation, progression to ophthalmopathy was predicted by the model with almost 71% sensitivity and 72.22% specificity, a median of roughly 6 months before onset.

This clonotype was recorded a few times. The antigen it recognizes is unknown. No quality values exist for individual bases; no much larger clone is one base distant. Hyperthyroidism patients were newly diagnosed, with disease duration under 2 months, and aged 18 to 65 years. The study excluded patients with uncontrolled infections, other autoimmune diseases, pregnancy or lactation. Clinical symptoms, serum thyroxine and TRAb, thyroid ultrasound, and orbital computed tomography formed the basis for the diagnoses. For progressor patients, blood was drawn at the first diagnosis of hyperthyroidism, before any ophthalmopathy symptoms had appeared. Ficoll-Paque density gradient centrifugation was used to isolate PBMCs from about 10 ml of fresh peripheral blood. Progressor patients were initially diagnosed with Graves' hyperthyroidism and developed ophthalmopathy during follow-up. Trizol reagent was used to extract total RNA, and RNA quality was then checked on an Agilent 2100 Bioanalyzer.

CDR1 and CDR2 were assigned from the germline V gene (reference sequence) as DFQATT and SNEGSKA. Ends trimmed: V by 5 bases, J by 0 bases; bases unmatched to a gene: 2. Inclusive of the bounding cysteine and phenylalanine, the CDR3 is 13 residues long. Kept here is only the CDR3 DNA, which spans 39 bases and is read in frame from base 1. TCR beta CDR3 regions were amplified from RNA transcripts. The first round of RT-PCR for the TCR CDR3 was performed with the HTBI primer set and the Qiagen OneStep RT-PCR kit. Libraries were constructed in a second round of multiplex PCR, after which size selection and purification were carried out. Sequencing of the libraries was done on an Illumina HiSeq2000 using paired-end 100 bp reads. Per the source publication's procedure: SOAPnuke was used to process the raw data, throwing out any read that contained adapters or uncalled bases, had a mean Phred below 15, or lacked an exact constant-primer or identifier match. COPE v1.2.5 was used to merge high-quality paired reads, and clonotypes were defined as unique nucleotide sequences. Clonotypes were aligned to IMGT TRBV, TRBD and TRBJ reference segments using MiTCR v1.1. The analysis included only V-J combinations with a frequency above 0.0001, which together covered around 99% of the repertoires. A TCS score was defined as the ratio of F50 (clonal expansion) to E x V (chaos), with BLOSUM62-based TCRdist applied between CDR3 peptides within each V-J. Welch's t-statistics and random forest reduced approximately 520 V-J features to 13, which were used in a naive Bayes classifier (R e1071). The public reads were run again by TCRdb, first through fastp at Q25 and then through MiXCR, and only productive beta chains were kept. Every entry covers one CDR3 protein and lists the most common genes and DNA from its rows. What appears here as the V and J calls and clone size reflects TCRdb's work, not the paper's. The sample table lists some 600,000 distinct CDR3 sequences, approximately 15% of them with a count of one. Of the sample, 5.8% is held by the ten largest clones.

The sequence was collected from a woman in her twenties or thirties with Graves' hyperthyroidism that later progressed to Graves' ophthalmopathy. The chain joins TRBV20-1 to TRBJ2-3; the central 7 bases match TRBD2. The specimen sequenced was blood. The CDR3 reads CSAREASTDTQYF. The nucleotide sequence is given as TGCAGTGCTCGGGAGGCTAGCACAGATACGCAGTATTTT.